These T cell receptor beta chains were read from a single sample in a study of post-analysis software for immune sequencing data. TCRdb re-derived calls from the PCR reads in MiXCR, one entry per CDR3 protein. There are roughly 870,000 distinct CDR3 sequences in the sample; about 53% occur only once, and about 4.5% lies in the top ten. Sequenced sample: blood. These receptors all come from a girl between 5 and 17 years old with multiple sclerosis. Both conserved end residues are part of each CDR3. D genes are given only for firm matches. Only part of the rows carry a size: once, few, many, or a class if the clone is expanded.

CDR3 protein: CSALRPAGDQETQYF; CDR3 DNA: TGCAGTGCCCTGAGGCCAGCGGGGGATCAAGAGACCCAGTACTTC; J gene: TRBJ2-5; V gene: TRBV20-1; D gene: TRBD2; clone size: few
CDR3 protein: CASTEDSVQYF; CDR3 DNA: TGTGCCAGCACCGAAGACAGTGTTCAGTACTTC; J gene: TRBJ2-4; V gene: TRBV6-5; D gene: .; clone size: few
CDR3 protein: CASSDRLADTQYF; CDR3 DNA: TGTGCCAGCAGCGACCGACTAGCGGATACGCAGTATTTT; J gene: TRBJ2-3; V gene: TRBV9; D gene: TRBD2; clone size: once
CDR3 protein: CSASLSYEQYF; CDR3 DNA: TGCAGTGCTAGTCTAAGCTACGAGCAGTACTTC; J gene: TRBJ2-7; V gene: TRBV20-1; D gene: .; clone size: few
CDR3 protein: CSVTIAGGEYNEQFF; CDR3 DNA: TGCAGCGTTACGATAGCGGGGGGGGAATACAATGAGCAGTTCTTC; J gene: TRBJ2-1; V gene: TRBV29-1; D gene: TRBD2; clone size: .
CDR3 protein: CAISEERVYGYTF; CDR3 DNA: TGTGCCATCAGTGAGGAAAGAGTCTATGGCTACACCTTC; J gene: TRBJ1-2; V gene: TRBV10-3; D gene: .; clone size: few
CDR3 protein: CAGRTGTELYEQYF; CDR3 DNA: TGTGCCGGTAGAACCGGGACAGAACTCTACGAGCAGTACTTC; J gene: TRBJ2-7; V gene: TRBV2; D gene: TRBD1; clone size: few
CDR3 protein: CSARDFARTYEQYF; CDR3 DNA: TGCAGTGCTAGAGATTTCGCCAGAACCTACGAGCAGTACTTC; J gene: TRBJ2-7; V gene: TRBV20-1; D gene: .; clone size: few
CDR3 protein: CASSPGGEALYDYTF; CDR3 DNA: TGTGCCAGCAGTCCCGGGGGGGAAGCCCTCTATGACTACACCTTC; J gene: TRBJ1-2; V gene: TRBV6-1; D gene: .; clone size: .
CDR3 protein: CASRGLAEYNEQFF; CDR3 DNA: TGTGCCAGCAGGGGACTAGCGGAATACAATGAGCAGTTCTTC; J gene: TRBJ2-1; V gene: TRBV7-9; D gene: TRBD2; clone size: .
CDR3 protein: CASSDGTKGGETQYF; CDR3 DNA: TGTGCCAGCAGTGACGGGACTAAGGGAGGAGAGACCCAGTACTTC; J gene: TRBJ2-5; V gene: TRBV25-1; D gene: TRBD2; clone size: few
CDR3 protein: CSATWTSGGQETQYF; CDR3 DNA: TGCAGTGCTACCTGGACTAGCGGGGGACAAGAGACCCAGTACTTC; J gene: TRBJ2-5; V gene: TRBV20-1; D gene: TRBD2; clone size: .
CDR3 protein: CASRGLAGPLQQYF; CDR3 DNA: TGTGCCAGCAGAGGACTAGCGGGACCCTTGCAGCAGTACTTC; J gene: TRBJ2-7; V gene: TRBV6-1; D gene: TRBD2; clone size: .
CDR3 protein: CSARDPGPDYQPQHF; CDR3 DNA: TGCAGTGCTAGAGATCCGGGGCCGGACTATCAGCCCCAGCATTTT; J gene: TRBJ1-5; V gene: TRBV20-1; D gene: .; clone size: .
CDR3 protein: CASSYIGGAGSTYEQYF; CDR3 DNA: TGTGCCAGCAGTTACATAGGGGGTGCGGGGTCCACCTACGAGCAGTACTTC; J gene: TRBJ2-7; V gene: TRBV6-5; D gene: .; clone size: .
CDR3 protein: CASRTGPNEQYF; CDR3 DNA: TGCGCCAGCAGGACAGGCCCCAACGAGCAGTACTTC; J gene: TRBJ2-7; V gene: TRBV5-1; D gene: .; clone size: .
CDR3 protein: CSAIIGGRQETQYF; CDR3 DNA: TGCAGTGCCATTATCGGGGGGCGTCAAGAGACCCAGTACTTC; J gene: TRBJ2-5; V gene: TRBV20-1; D gene: .; clone size: .
CDR3 protein: CSGPGTDGSNQPQHF; CDR3 DNA: TGCAGTGGCCCCGGGACAGACGGTAGCAATCAGCCCCAGCATTTT; J gene: TRBJ1-5; V gene: TRBV20-1; D gene: TRBD1; clone size: once
CDR3 protein: CASSLDPRESDTQYF; CDR3 DNA: TGTGCCAGCAGCTTAGACCCCAGGGAGTCAGATACGCAGTATTTT; J gene: TRBJ2-3; V gene: TRBV11-2; D gene: .; clone size: .
CDR3 protein: CSANGANIAYGYTF; CDR3 DNA: TGCAGTGCTAACGGGGCTAATATTGCCTATGGCTACACCTTC; J gene: TRBJ1-2; V gene: TRBV20-1; D gene: .; clone size: few
CDR3 protein: CASSVGWDGSYNEQFF; CDR3 DNA: TGTGCCAGCAGCGTAGGATGGGACGGATCCTACAATGAGCAGTTCTTC; J gene: TRBJ2-1; V gene: TRBV9; D gene: .; clone size: .
CDR3 protein: CASSLPQGDKNIQYF; CDR3 DNA: TGTGCCAGCAGCTTGCCTCAGGGGGACAAAAACATTCAGTACTTC; J gene: TRBJ2-4; V gene: TRBV7-2; D gene: TRBD1; clone size: .
CDR3 protein: CASSESRLLGEQYF; CDR3 DNA: TGCGCCAGCAGTGAGTCGAGACTCTTGGGAGAGCAGTACTTC; J gene: TRBJ2-7; V gene: TRBV10-2; D gene: .; clone size: .
CDR3 protein: CASSLAIGAAPYEQYF; CDR3 DNA: TGTGCCAGCAGCTTAGCGATTGGGGCGGCACCCTACGAGCAGTACTTC; J gene: TRBJ2-7; V gene: TRBV7-8; D gene: .; clone size: .
CDR3 protein: CSAPRRQSSYEQYF; CDR3 DNA: TGCAGTGCCCCACGCAGGCAAAGCTCCTACGAGCAGTACTTC; J gene: TRBJ2-7; V gene: TRBV20-1; D gene: .; clone size: few
CDR3 protein: CASSIRRGYGYTF; CDR3 DNA: TGTGCCAGCAGCATACGGCGGGGATATGGCTACACCTTC; J gene: TRBJ1-2; V gene: TRBV5-6; D gene: .; clone size: .
CDR3 protein: CASSPALTGQETQYF; CDR3 DNA: TGTGCCAGCAGCCCCGCCTTGACAGGACAAGAGACCCAGTACTTC; J gene: TRBJ2-5; V gene: TRBV3-1; D gene: .; clone size: .
CDR3 protein: CASSQGRGTQEAQYF; CDR3 DNA: TGTGCCAGCAGCCAAGGGAGGGGGACCCAAGAGGCCCAGTACTTC; J gene: TRBJ2-7; V gene: TRBV3-1; D gene: .; clone size: .
CDR3 protein: CASSKDGRNTEAFF; CDR3 DNA: TGTGCCAGTAGTAAGGATGGAAGAAACACTGAAGCTTTCTTT; J gene: TRBJ1-1; V gene: TRBV19; D gene: .; clone size: .
CDR3 protein: CASSQDRDRVLNEQYF; CDR3 DNA: TGTGCCAGCAGCCAAGATCGGGACAGGGTTCTCAACGAGCAGTACTTC; J gene: TRBJ2-7; V gene: TRBV14; D gene: TRBD1; clone size: .
CDR3 protein: CASSAGTTHNEQFF; CDR3 DNA: TGTGCCAGCAGCGCCGGGACTACCCACAATGAGCAGTTCTTC; J gene: TRBJ2-1; V gene: TRBV11-3; D gene: TRBD2; clone size: .
CDR3 protein: CASSSHPGYSTDTQYF; CDR3 DNA: TGTGCCAGCAGCTCCCATCCCGGGTATAGCACAGATACGCAGTATTTT; J gene: TRBJ2-3; V gene: TRBV11-2; D gene: .; clone size: .
CDR3 protein: CASSLQGPNYEQYF; CDR3 DNA: TGTGCCAGCAGCTTACAGGGGCCAAACTACGAGCAGTACTTC; J gene: TRBJ2-7; V gene: TRBV11-1; D gene: .; clone size: .
CDR3 protein: CSVAGGFTDTQYF; CDR3 DNA: TGCAGCGTTGCGGGCGGCTTCACAGATACGCAGTATTTT; J gene: TRBJ2-3; V gene: TRBV29-1; D gene: .; clone size: .
CDR3 protein: CASSQVRAHEQYF; CDR3 DNA: TGTGCCAGCAGCCAAGTCAGAGCCCACGAGCAGTACTTC; J gene: TRBJ2-7; V gene: TRBV3-1; D gene: .; clone size: .
CDR3 protein: CSARIPGLSGANVLTF; CDR3 DNA: TGCAGTGCTAGGATCCCGGGGCTCTCTGGGGCCAACGTCCTGACTTTC; J gene: TRBJ2-6; V gene: TRBV20-1; D gene: .; clone size: .
CDR3 protein: CASSLGPSGTGAYEQYF; CDR3 DNA: TGTGCCAGCAGTTTAGGCCCGTCCGGGACAGGGGCATACGAGCAGTACTTC; J gene: TRBJ2-7; V gene: TRBV12-3/TRBV12-4; D gene: TRBD1; clone size: .
CDR3 protein: CATGLVVHEQFF; CDR3 DNA: TGTGCCACCGGACTAGTAGTCCATGAGCAGTTCTTC; J gene: TRBJ2-1; V gene: TRBV2; D gene: TRBD2; clone size: .
CDR3 protein: CASSSPRTGPNLAKNIQYF; CDR3 DNA: TGTGCCAGCAGCTCGCCTCGGACAGGGCCGAACTTAGCCAAAAACATTCAGTACTTC; J gene: TRBJ2-4; V gene: TRBV7-8; D gene: TRBD1; clone size: .
CDR3 protein: CASSQHPLSSTDTQYF; CDR3 DNA: TGTGCCAGCAGCCAACACCCGCTATCTAGCACAGATACGCAGTATTTT; J gene: TRBJ2-3; V gene: TRBV3-1; D gene: .; clone size: .
CDR3 protein: CSASHSYEQYF; CDR3 DNA: TGCAGTGCAAGTCACTCCTACGAGCAGTACTTC; J gene: TRBJ2-7; V gene: TRBV20-1; D gene: .; clone size: .
CDR3 protein: CSVEDRGKTEAFF; CDR3 DNA: TGCAGCGTGGAGGACAGGGGAAAGACTGAAGCTTTCTTT; J gene: TRBJ1-1; V gene: TRBV29-1; D gene: TRBD1; clone size: few
CDR3 protein: CASSLVQARRSYNEQFF; CDR3 DNA: TGCGCCAGCAGCTTAGTCCAAGCCAGACGCTCCTACAATGAGCAGTTCTTC; J gene: TRBJ2-1; V gene: TRBV5-1; D gene: .; clone size: .
CDR3 protein: CSAMTSGSSYNEQFF; CDR3 DNA: TGCAGTGCTATGACTAGCGGGAGCTCCTACAATGAGCAGTTCTTC; J gene: TRBJ2-1; V gene: TRBV20-1; D gene: TRBD2; clone size: few
CDR3 protein: CASSLPPGQGFGYTF; CDR3 DNA: TGTGCCAGCAGCTTACCACCGGGACAGGGCTTTGGCTACACCTTC; J gene: TRBJ1-2; V gene: TRBV7-2; D gene: TRBD1; clone size: few
CDR3 protein: CATREGQGYEQYF; CDR3 DNA: TGTGCCACCAGAGAGGGGCAAGGTTACGAGCAGTACTTC; J gene: TRBJ2-7; V gene: TRBV10-3; D gene: .; clone size: .
CDR3 protein: CSANRGLGEQYF; CDR3 DNA: TGCAGCGCAAACAGGGGTCTCGGCGAGCAGTACTTC; J gene: TRBJ2-7; V gene: TRBV29-1; D gene: TRBD1; clone size: .
CDR3 protein: CSVTGNDYEQYF; CDR3 DNA: TGCAGCGTTACAGGGAACGACTACGAGCAGTACTTC; J gene: TRBJ2-7; V gene: TRBV29-1; D gene: .; clone size: .
CDR3 protein: CASSDRVGALEQYF; CDR3 DNA: TGCGCCAGCAGTGACAGGGTAGGGGCCCTCGAGCAGTACTTC; J gene: TRBJ2-7; V gene: TRBV5-1; D gene: TRBD1; clone size: .
CDR3 protein: CSAPEGVVNTEAFF; CDR3 DNA: TGCAGTGCTCCAGAGGGGGTCGTGAACACTGAAGCTTTCTTT; J gene: TRBJ1-1; V gene: TRBV20-1; D gene: .; clone size: .
CDR3 protein: CSGTGVQETQYF; CDR3 DNA: TGCAGCGGTACAGGGGTCCAAGAGACCCAGTACTTC; J gene: TRBJ2-5; V gene: TRBV29-1; D gene: TRBD1; clone size: .
CDR3 protein: CASSSRGAGGSYEQYF; CDR3 DNA: TGTGCCAGCAGTTCCCGAGGGGCAGGGGGGTCCTACGAGCAGTACTTC; J gene: TRBJ2-7; V gene: TRBV7-2; D gene: .; clone size: .
CDR3 protein: CASSRGGQVYNEQFF; CDR3 DNA: TGTGCCAGCAGCCGGGGGGGACAGGTGTACAATGAGCAGTTCTTC; J gene: TRBJ2-1; V gene: TRBV7-6; D gene: .; clone size: .
CDR3 protein: CASREGWGNEKLFF; CDR3 DNA: TGTGCCAGCAGGGAGGGTTGGGGTAATGAAAAACTGTTTTTT; J gene: TRBJ1-4; V gene: TRBV25-1; D gene: .; clone size: .
CDR3 protein: CASSLGLAGGVDTGELFF; CDR3 DNA: TGCGCCAGCAGCTTGGGACTAGCGGGGGGTGTCGACACCGGGGAGCTGTTTTTT; J gene: TRBJ2-2; V gene: TRBV5-1; D gene: TRBD2; clone size: .
CDR3 protein: CASSFDSFTDTQYF; CDR3 DNA: TGCGCCAGCAGCTTCGACAGTTTCACAGATACGCAGTATTTT; J gene: TRBJ2-3; V gene: TRBV5-1; D gene: .; clone size: .
CDR3 protein: CASTLRGGTTEAFF; CDR3 DNA: TGCGCCAGCACCTTGAGGGGGGGAACCACTGAAGCTTTCTTT; J gene: TRBJ1-1; V gene: TRBV5-1; D gene: .; clone size: .
CDR3 protein: CASSLGWADTQYF; CDR3 DNA: TGTGCCAGCAGCTTGGGGTGGGCAGATACGCAGTATTTT; J gene: TRBJ2-3; V gene: TRBV5-5; D gene: .; clone size: .